This TCR beta chain comes out of a study of OX40 agonist ivuxolimab in advanced cancers. The study's findings and limits: At 0.1 to 3.0 mg/kg, clonal expansion of CD4+ and CD8+ blood T cells had occurred by week 6. Among some nonresponders, normalized T-cell clonal expansion was also low. Among the lowest peripheral clonal expansion occurred in 0.1-3.0 mg/kg partial responders.

Patients who had autoimmune disease history or got systemic immunosuppression were left out. About this clone: Its target is unknown.

The repertoire was sequenced with immunoSEQ multiplex PCR; TCRdb's copy has only in-frame clones and lacks some. The repertoire includes roughly 52,000 clones, 84% of them detected once, and 1.2% sits in the top ten. V dropped 5 bases and J dropped 3 bases, with 19 bases sitting between them. Looked up from germline, CDR1 is MDHEN and CDR2 is SYDVKM. The CDR3 runs 16 residues. The clonotype was recovered from an adult with an advanced solid tumor such as melanoma, head and neck, liver or kidney cancer. The specimen was CD4+ or CD8+ T cells sorted from blood, collected in a trial of the OX40 agonist ivuxolimab. V and J are TRBV28 and TRBJ1-2; D remains unclear. The CDR3 nucleotides are TGTGCCAGCAGTCTTCTACTACTCTTTAGTTACTATGGCTACACCTTC. Translating gives CASSLLLLFSYYGYTF.